The present T cell receptor (beta chain) was sequenced within a study of blood T cell repertoires in COVID-19. Produced via immunoSEQ multiplex PCR; TCRdb's table is partial and in-frame only. Of roughly 120,000 clones detected, 87% appear once; the ten largest clones hold 25% to 35%. The CDR3 runs to 15 residues. Germline V gene data show CDR1 as SGHNT and CDR2 as YENEEA. Trimming removed 1 base from V and 1 base from J, with 9 bases in between. The sample consisted of peripheral blood. The sequence came from a woman aged 70-85 years with acute or convalescent COVID-19. The V and J genes are TRBV11-3 and TRBJ2-3; possibly TRBD2 for D (6 bases). The CDR3 region has the DNA TGTGCCAGCAGCTTAGTGGGCGGGGGCACAGATACGCAGTATTTT. It yields the protein CASSLVGGGTDTQYF.